This TCR beta chain was captured in a study of metastatic and nonmetastatic thyroid tumors. The CDR3 runs 17 residues. Per the germline V gene, CDR1 is MGHRA and CDR2 is YSYEKL. Under the authors' procedure: Clinicopathological groups supplied CDR3 differences that were used to build a distant-metastasis classifier for papillary thyroid cancer. TCRdb re-called the PCR reads through MiXCR. The V and J calls and clone size are TCRdb's, not the authors'. The sample holds 2,000 to 2,500 clones; roughly a quarter are singletons and the top ten take 25% to 30%. Patients underwent thyroid surgery, and none had received any treatment before it. This clone was found many times. An end of the junction does not agree with germline; a read error may underlie this.

The sample taken for sequencing was adjacent normal tissue. The genes are TRBV4-1 and TRBJ2-3; 9 bases line up with TRBD2. The receptor's source is a male donor with papillary thyroid cancer or a benign thyroid nodule (not recorded which). Some clones in this sample may be carry-over from other donors' samples. CDR3 coding DNA: TGCGCCAGCAGCCAAGATTTGCGCCTAGCGGGATTAGATCCGCAGTATTTT. Amino acids: CASSQDLRLAGLDPQYF.